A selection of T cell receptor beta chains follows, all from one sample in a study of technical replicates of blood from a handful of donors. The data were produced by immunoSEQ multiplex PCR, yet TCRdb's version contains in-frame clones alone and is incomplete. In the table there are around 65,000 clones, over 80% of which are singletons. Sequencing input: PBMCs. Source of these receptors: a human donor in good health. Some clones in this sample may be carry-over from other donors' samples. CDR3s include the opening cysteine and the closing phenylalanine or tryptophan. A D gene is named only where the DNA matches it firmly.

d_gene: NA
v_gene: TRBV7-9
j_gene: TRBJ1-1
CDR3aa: CASSLEGAERNTEAFF

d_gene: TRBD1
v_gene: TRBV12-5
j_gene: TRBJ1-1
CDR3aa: CASEGGATEAFF

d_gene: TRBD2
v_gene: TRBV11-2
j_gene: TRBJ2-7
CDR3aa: CASSSSGTPYEQYF

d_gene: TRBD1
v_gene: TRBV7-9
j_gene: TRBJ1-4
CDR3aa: CASSLGTGGVWEKLFF

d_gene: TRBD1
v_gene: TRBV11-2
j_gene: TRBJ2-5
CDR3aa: CASTSTGGRETQYF

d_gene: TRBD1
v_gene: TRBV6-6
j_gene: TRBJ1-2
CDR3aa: CASSYSAGGFYGYTF

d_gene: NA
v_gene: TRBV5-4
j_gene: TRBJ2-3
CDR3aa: CASSQRQYTDTQYF

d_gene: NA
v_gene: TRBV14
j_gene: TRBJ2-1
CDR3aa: CASSPGYNEQFF

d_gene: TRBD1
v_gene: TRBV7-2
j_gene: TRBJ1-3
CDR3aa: CASSLGQGAGNTIYF

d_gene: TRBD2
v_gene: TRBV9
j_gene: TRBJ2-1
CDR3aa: CASSVGTGAGGNEQFF

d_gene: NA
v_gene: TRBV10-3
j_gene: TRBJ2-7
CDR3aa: CAISGPGQNYEQYF

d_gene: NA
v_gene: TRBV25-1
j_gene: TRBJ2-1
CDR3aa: CASSEIEQGNEQFF

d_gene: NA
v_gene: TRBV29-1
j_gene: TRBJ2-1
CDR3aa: CSVDTGYEQFF

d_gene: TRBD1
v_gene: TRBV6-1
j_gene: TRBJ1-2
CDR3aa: CASSEAGAGGSGDTF

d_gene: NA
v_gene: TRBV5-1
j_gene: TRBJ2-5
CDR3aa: CASRQNKQGTLFLEPETQYF

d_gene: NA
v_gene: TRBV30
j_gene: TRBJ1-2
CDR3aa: CAWNKDSLGYTF

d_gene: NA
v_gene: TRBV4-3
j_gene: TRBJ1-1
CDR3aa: CASSQVSPGLISRELNTEAFF

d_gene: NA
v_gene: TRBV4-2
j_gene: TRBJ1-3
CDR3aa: CASSSSLQGTGNTIYF

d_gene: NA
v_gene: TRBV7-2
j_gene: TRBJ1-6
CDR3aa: CASSLVRGSLTHSPLHF

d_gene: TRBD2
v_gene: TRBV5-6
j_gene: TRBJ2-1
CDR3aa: CASSLSWVLASGNEQFF

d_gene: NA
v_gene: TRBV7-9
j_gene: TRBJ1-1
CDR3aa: CASSLDPGTEAFF

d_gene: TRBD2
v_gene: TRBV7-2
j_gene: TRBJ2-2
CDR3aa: CASSLGGSGPGELFF

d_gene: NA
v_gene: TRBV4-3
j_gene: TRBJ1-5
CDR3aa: CASSQEIQGEGNQPQHF

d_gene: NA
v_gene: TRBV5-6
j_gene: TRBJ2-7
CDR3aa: CASSFWGPSYEQYF

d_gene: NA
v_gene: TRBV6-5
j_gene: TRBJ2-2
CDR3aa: CASSPGVGELFF

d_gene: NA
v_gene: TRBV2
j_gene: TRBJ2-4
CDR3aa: CASNPDQNIQYF

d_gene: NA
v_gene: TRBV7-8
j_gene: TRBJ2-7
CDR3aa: CASSLGGLGGEQYF

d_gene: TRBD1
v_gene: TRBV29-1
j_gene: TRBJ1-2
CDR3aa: CSVLGQGFYGYTF

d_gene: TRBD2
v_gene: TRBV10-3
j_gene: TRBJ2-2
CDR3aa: CAIRAGPLADTGELFF

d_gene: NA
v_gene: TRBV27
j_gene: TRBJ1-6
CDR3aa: CASSGVSEGGSPLHF

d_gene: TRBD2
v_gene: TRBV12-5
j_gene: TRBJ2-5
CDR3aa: CASGAGTSGGAGETQYF